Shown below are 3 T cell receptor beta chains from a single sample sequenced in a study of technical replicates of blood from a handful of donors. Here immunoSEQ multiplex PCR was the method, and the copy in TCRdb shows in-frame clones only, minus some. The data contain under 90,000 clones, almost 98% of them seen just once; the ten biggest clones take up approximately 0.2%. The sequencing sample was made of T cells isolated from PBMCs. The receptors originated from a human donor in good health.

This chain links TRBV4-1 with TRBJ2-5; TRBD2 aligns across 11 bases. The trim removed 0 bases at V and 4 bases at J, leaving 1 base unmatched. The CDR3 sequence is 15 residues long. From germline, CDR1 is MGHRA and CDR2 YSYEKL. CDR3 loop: CASSQEGTSGETQYF. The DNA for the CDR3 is TGCGCCAGCAGCCAAGAAGGGACTAGCGGAGAGACCCAGTACTTC.

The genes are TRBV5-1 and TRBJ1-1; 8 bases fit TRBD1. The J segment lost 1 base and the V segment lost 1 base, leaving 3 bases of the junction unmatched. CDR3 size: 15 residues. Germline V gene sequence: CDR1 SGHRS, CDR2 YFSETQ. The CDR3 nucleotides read TGCGCCAGCAGCTTGATTGGGACAGGGAACACTGAAGCTTTCTTT. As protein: CASSLIGTGNTEAFF.

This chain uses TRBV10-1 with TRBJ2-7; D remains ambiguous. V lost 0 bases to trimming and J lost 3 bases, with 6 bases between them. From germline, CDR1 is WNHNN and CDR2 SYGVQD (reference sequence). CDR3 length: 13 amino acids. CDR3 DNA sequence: TGCGCCAGCAGTGAGTCTCTCTACTACGAGCAGTACTTC. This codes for CASSESLYYEQYF.